This record covers a single T cell receptor beta chain. These data are taken from a study of Ad26.COV2.S vaccination and SARS-CoV-2 variants. Overall study context: Donor got 5x10^10 or 1x10^11 viral particles of Ad26.COV2.S.

The CDR3 length is 13 residues. V was pared by 7 bases and J by 6 bases, with 14 bases between. CDR1 and CDR2 (germline): SNHLY, FYNNEI. Treatment defined: 15 to 20 received Ad26.COV2.S at low or high dose, single or two shots; about 5 received placebo; per-sample allocation not given. Sampling was performed 63 days after the first vaccine or placebo injection. An adult aged 18-55 years in Boston served as the donor. Immunization relied on an Ad26 vector, which expressed Wuhan-strain SARS-CoV-2 spike. Only in-frame clones appear in the TCRdb table, and some are missing; sequencing was by immunoSEQ multiplex PCR. The profile shows 440,000 or so clones, around 90% of them singletons.

The source was peripheral blood, collected in a trial of Ad26.COV2.S vaccine versus placebo. This chain uses TRBV2 with TRBJ2-3; D remains ambiguous. The clonotype was recovered from a person between 18 and 59 years old who received the Ad26.COV2.S COVID-19 vaccine or a placebo. As DNA, the CDR3 is TGTGCCAGCACCCAGACTCCCTTGGATACGCAGTATTTT. Its translation is CASTQTPLDTQYF.